This TCR beta chain was identified during a study of CXCR3-negative and CXCR3-positive naive CD8 T cells. Study-wide points: With respect to TRBV-TRBJ usage, naive CXCR3-negative and CXCR3-positive cells were similar; memory differed. Naive CXCR3-positive cells had TRB CDR3s more hydrophobic than those of CXCR3-negative naive cells. Diversity proved comparably high across both naive subsets and much lower in memory CD8+ cells.

With some 310,000 cells each, the CD8+ T cell subsets were individually sorted in triplicate. CD45RO-CCR7+CD27+CD95- was the phenotype of naive CD8+ T cells. Germline V lookup: CDR1 SGHAT, CDR2 FQNNGV. The CDR3 consists of 15 residues. A remark on this clonotype: No antigen is known for it.

The method, 5' RACE with UMI labels, was used to prepare the TRB cDNA libraries. From the 5' RACE reads, TCRdb lists one entry per CDR3 protein and no DNA. This sample contains over 100,000 distinct CDR3 sequences. The material sequenced was naive CXCR3+ CD8+ T cells from blood. Subset specified: CD45RO-CCR7+CD27+CD95- naive CD8+ T cells expressing CXCR3 (TNR3+). The TCR comes from a human donor in good health. Some clones in this sample may be carry-over from other donors' samples. The J gene is TRBJ2-7, the V gene TRBV11-2; TCRdb indicates TRBD1, and absent DNA this call remains unverified. The CDR3 region is CASSLWGDAPYEQYF.